The next 23 T cell receptor beta chains were all read from a single sample in a study of T cell changes during pregnancy in multiple sclerosis. Profiling relied on immunoSEQ multiplex PCR, and the TCRdb table lists in-frame clones only, not all of them. Among 83,000 or so clones listed, roughly 94% were seen once. The source material was peripheral blood, sampled after pregnancy. The source of these receptors is a female donor in good health, enrolled as a control in a pregnancy study.

The table lists this clone with a count of one. The J gene is TRBJ2-7, the V gene TRBV28; weak D call: TRBD2 (5 bases). The CDR3 extends over 12 amino acids. V was shortened by 3 bases and J by 6 bases, with 9 bases between the two germline ends. Germline V CDR1 and CDR2: MDHEN, SYDVKM. In nucleotides, the CDR3 is TGTGCCAGCAGTTTGATCCGGGGCGAGCAGTACTTC. It is translated as CASSLIRGEQYF.

This clone has just a few counts. This chain joins TRBV7-9 and TRBJ1-1; 7 bases fit TRBD1. The J segment lost 5 bases and the V segment lost 5 bases, leaving 11 bases of the junction unmatched. Per the germline V gene, CDR1 is SEHNR and CDR2 is FQNEAQ (reference sequence). The CDR3 runs to 15 residues. The CDR3 coding sequence is TGTGCCAGCAGCCCACTGGGGACAGTAGGAACTGAAGCTTTCTTT. Protein: CASSPLGTVGTEAFF.

This clone was recorded a few times. This chain links TRBV4-1 with TRBJ2-3; 10 bases line up with TRBD1. Trimming cost V 4 bases and J 4 bases; bases outside gene matches: 5. Germline assignment: CDR1 MGHRA and CDR2 YSYEKL. The CDR3 has 15 amino acids. This chain's CDR3 is CASSLDRGRADTQYF. CDR3 DNA: TGCGCCAGCAGCCTAGACAGGGGGCGCGCAGATACGCAGTATTTT.

The chain employs TRBV2 and TRBJ2-2, with D perhaps TRBD2 (5 bases). Trimming pared 2 bases from V and 7 bases from J, leaving 8 bases between. This CDR3 region has 13 residues. From germline, CDR1 is SNHLY and CDR2 FYNNEI. CDR3 sequence reads: CASSERGIGELFF. CDR3 coding DNA: TGTGCCAGCAGTGAACGGGGAATCGGGGAGCTGTTTTTT.

The chain combines TRBV18 with TRBJ2-3, with 10 nucleotides matching TRBD1. The CDR3 is 17 amino acids. Germline values: CDR1 KGHSH, CDR2 LQKENI. J lost 4 bases, V lost 5 bases, and 12 bases had no gene match. This CDR3 reads CASSYPGQGPRPDTQYF. The DNA of the CDR3 is TGTGCCAGCTCATATCCGGGACAGGGGCCCCGGCCAGATACGCAGTATTTT.

This clone was seen just once. The rearrangement uses TRBV5-6 and TRBJ2-3, with a possible D match to TRBD1 (7 bases). Germline-derived CDR1 and CDR2 are SGHDT and YYEEEE. Trimming took off 7 bases at V and 0 bases at J, with 21 bases between the two ends. The CDR3 consists of 17 residues. The DNA of the CDR3 is TGTGCCAGCCGAGCTTGGTCAGGGGGACTTAGCACAGATACGCAGTATTTT. Translating it yields CASRAWSGGLSTDTQYF.

The chain has TRBV14 and TRBJ1-1; D is unclear. There are 14 residues in the CDR3. Looked up from germline, CDR1 is SGHDN and CDR2 is FVKESK. V gave up 0 bases and J gave up 4 bases, with 9 bases separating them. In nucleotides, the CDR3 is TGTGCCAGCAGCCAAGATTACCGAGGCACTGAAGCTTTCTTT. Translating gives CASSQDYRGTEAFF.

This clone was counted only a few times. The chain recombines TRBV2 with TRBJ2-5, with 7 bases fitting TRBD2. After removal of 10 bases from V and 3 bases from J, the junction contained 11 bases not matched to a gene. Germline CDR1 and CDR2: SNHLY and FYNNEI. CDR3 length equals 14 residues. CDR3 amino acids: CATNNGAGEETQYF. The CDR3 DNA follows: TGTGCCACCAACAACGGGGCGGGAGAAGAGACCCAGTACTTC.

V usage is TRBV7-9 and J usage is TRBJ2-7; 7 nucleotides agree with TRBD1. The CDR3 extends over 13 amino acids. Per the germline V gene, CDR1 is SEHNR and CDR2 is FQNEAQ (reference sequence). With V trimmed by 1 base and J by 6 bases, 3 bases remained unmatched. The CDR3 loop reads CASSLGGGGEQYF. In nucleotides, the CDR3 is TGTGCCAGCAGCTTAGGAGGGGGCGGCGAGCAGTACTTC.

This chain's CDR3 is CASSLAGLAGPQETQYF. The DNA of the CDR3 is TGCGCCAGCAGCCTGGCGGGACTAGCGGGGCCCCAAGAGACCCAGTACTTC. The chain employs TRBV5-1 and TRBJ2-5; 13 bases are a match to TRBD2. This CDR3 region has 17 residues. CDR1 and CDR2 from the germline V gene are SGHRS and YFSETQ. V was pared by 4 bases and J by 1 base, with 7 bases of the junction left unmatched.

The chain is built from TRBV6-6 and TRBJ2-7, with D possibly being TRBD2 (5 bases). Trimming left V 6 bases short and J 0 bases short, with 6 bases between. From germline, CDR1 is MNHNY and CDR2 SVGAGI (reference sequence). The CDR3 runs 12 residues. CDR3 in DNA: TGTGCCAGCAGCCGGGACTCCTACGAGCAGTACTTC. It codes for CASSRDSYEQYF.

The rearrangement links TRBV28 to TRBJ2-7; TRBD2 matches at 11 bases. Germline trimming cut 5 bases from V and 1 base from J; bases unmatched to any gene: 10. The CDR3 has 17 residues. Looked up from germline, CDR1 is MDHEN and CDR2 is SYDVKM. CDR3 bases: TGTGCCAGCAGTACCATTAGCGGGAGGGTGGGGTCCTACGAGCAGTACTTC. It is translated as CASSTISGRVGSYEQYF.

The V call is TRBV30, the J call TRBJ2-1; possibly TRBD2 for D (5 bases). Per germline, CDR1 GTSNPN and CDR2 SVGIG (reference sequence). The CDR3 runs to 12 residues. Trimming pared 1 base from V and 15 bases from J, leaving 16 bases between. Here the CDR3 reads CAWSGASMLPFF. The DNA of the CDR3 is TGTGCCTGGAGTGGGGCTAGCATGCTTCCGTTCTTC.

The chain combines TRBV6-5 with TRBJ1-3; TRBD1 agrees at 8 bases. With 6 bases clipped from V and 2 bases from J, the junction kept 3 bases outside the gene matches. The CDR3 spans 14 residues. Germline V gene data show CDR1 as MNHEY and CDR2 as SVGAGI. This chain's CDR3 is CASRPGQAGNTIYF. The CDR3 DNA reads as TGTGCCAGCAGGCCGGGACAGGCTGGAAACACCATATATTTT.

V and J are TRBV7-2 and TRBJ2-5; D remains ambiguous. The ends were cut back, 5 bases at V and 5 bases at J, with 9 bases in the middle. This CDR3 is 12 amino acids long. CDR1 and CDR2 from the germline V gene are SGHTA and FQGNSA. CDR3 DNA sequence: TGTGCCAGCAGCCTAAACCGGGAGACCCAGTACTTC. It is translated as CASSLNRETQYF.

V gene TRBV4-2 combines with J gene TRBJ2-7; D might be TRBD1 (6 bases). This CDR3 contains 15 residues. Trimming took 3 bases from V and 2 from J, leaving 14 bases between them. Germline CDR1 reads LGHNA; CDR2 reads YNFKEQ. As DNA, the CDR3 is TGTGCCAGCAGCCAGAAGCAGGGGCTTACCTACGAGCAGTACTTC. This codes for CASSQKQGLTYEQYF.

The CDR3 DNA follows: TGTGCCAGCAGTCCGGAGGGTGGCGGGAGGTTCAATGAGCAGTTCTTC. Protein sequence: CASSPEGGGRFNEQFF. The rearrangement uses TRBV2 and TRBJ2-1; 8 bases match TRBD2. CDR3 length equals 16 residues. The germline V gene encodes CDR1 SNHLY and CDR2 FYNNEI. The V segment lost 5 bases and the J segment 6 bases; nucleotides outside the gene matches: 12. Drawing the rest from reference TRBV2 and TRBJ2-1, the complete variable domain is EPEVTQTPSHQVTQMGQEVILRCVPISNHLYFYWYRQILGQKVEFLVSFYNNEISEKSEIFDDQFSVERPDGSNFTLKIRSTKLEDSAMYFCASSPEGGGRFNEQFFGPGTRLTVL.

The chain recombines TRBV7-9 with TRBJ1-1; D is unclear. Germline values: CDR1 SEHNR, CDR2 FQNEAQ (reference sequence). V lost 1 base and J lost 5, with 8 bases in between. CDR3 length equals 13 residues. This CDR3 is CASSLEVGTEAFF. The CDR3 DNA follows: TGTGCCAGCAGCTTAGAAGTCGGTACTGAAGCTTTCTTT.

The V call is TRBV25-1, the J call TRBJ2-7, with 7 nucleotides matching TRBD1. The CDR3 covers 13 residues. Germline V gene sequence: CDR1 MGHDK, CDR2 SYGVNS. V gave up 7 bases and J gave up 3 bases; unmatched junction bases: 6. The CDR3 DNA sequence: TGTGCCAGCACCCGCCAGGGGGTCTACGAGCAGTACTTC. This sequence encodes CASTRQGVYEQYF.

The gene calls are TRBV5-1 and TRBJ2-1; D remains ambiguous. Trimming stripped 7 bases from V and 0 bases from J, with 8 bases between. CDR1 SGHRS and CDR2 YFSETQ come from the germline V gene. The CDR3 is made up of 13 amino acids. The CDR3 region has the DNA TGCGCCAGCTCCACGGGCTCCTACAATGAGCAGTTCTTC. Translated: CASSTGSYNEQFF.

V usage is TRBV7-2 and J usage is TRBJ2-6, with a weak D call TRBD2 (6 bases). CDR1 SGHTA and CDR2 FQGNSA come from the germline V gene. The CDR3 is 15 amino acids. V was trimmed by 8 bases and J by 4 bases, leaving 15 bases between them. The CDR3 spells CASRPGGLGANVLTF. CDR3 sequence (DNA): TGTGCCAGCCGTCCCGGGGGACTGGGGGCCAACGTCCTGACTTTC.

The chain combines TRBV5-1 with TRBJ2-1; the D gene is possibly TRBD2 (6 bases). CDR3 length equals 16 residues. The germline CDR1 and CDR2 sequences are SGHRS and YFSETQ. The V end lost 2 bases, the J end lost 1 base, and 13 bases lay between the germline ends. The CDR3 loop reads CASSFLTAGSYNEQFF. The DNA of the CDR3 is TGCGCCAGCAGCTTTCTTACAGCGGGTTCCTACAATGAGCAGTTCTTC.

V usage is TRBV11-2 and J usage is TRBJ2-3, with a possible D match to TRBD2 (5 bases). Looked up from germline, CDR1 is SGHAT and CDR2 is FQNNGV. The V gene lost 5 bases and the J gene lost 7 bases, with 16 bases spanning the gap. The CDR3 is 14 amino acids. CDR3 coding DNA: TGTGCCAGCAGCACCCGCTCGGGGTGGAATACGCAGTATTTT. Its translation is CASSTRSGWNTQYF.